This TCR beta chain came from a study of metastatic and nonmetastatic thyroid tumors. About the research overall: Repertoire comparisons spanned blood and tumor or nodule tissue from malignant and benign thyroid patients.

Each patient went into thyroid surgery without having received any treatment. The study, taken as a whole, reports: Across blood and tumor, TCR beta diversity in malignant thyroid tumors was reportedly significantly higher than in benign nodules.

At least ten counts were recorded for this clone. Its antigen is undetermined. As processed by the authors: In papillary thyroid cancer, a distant-metastasis classifier was built using CDR3 differences across clinicopathological groups. MiXCR was used by TCRdb to re-call the PCR reads. None of the V and J calls come from the authors' own analysis; TCRdb made them. Of some 37,000 clones detected, more than 20% appear once; the ten largest clones hold 15% to 17%. This clonotype originated in a female donor with papillary thyroid cancer or a benign thyroid nodule (not recorded which). Some clones in this sample may be carry-over from other donors' samples. What was sequenced was blood.

CDR3 coding DNA: TGTGCCAGCAGTGAATTACTAGCCGGAGATACGCAGTATTTT. It specifies CASSELLAGDTQYF. V gene TRBV25-1 combines with J gene TRBJ2-3; tentative D call: TRBD2 (6 bases). Germline CDR1 MGHDK, CDR2 SYGVNS. This CDR3 is 14 amino acids long. Trimming removed 1 base at V and 5 bases at J, with 10 bases between.